Listed below are T cell receptor beta chains from one sample, sequenced in a study of cytomegalovirus exposure and HLA in healthy donors. Assay used: immunoSEQ multiplex PCR; TCRdb lists only in-frame clones, some missing. The profile shows some 180,000 clones, around 80% of them singletons. The sequenced sample was PBMCs. The receptor source for this set is a woman in her thirties in good health and CMV-seronegative. CDR3s include the opening cysteine and the closing phenylalanine or tryptophan. The order of the fields is V gene, CDR3 length, D gene, clone size, J gene, CDR3 protein, CDR3 DNA. A D gene is named only where the DNA matches it firmly. Some rows mark clone size as missing; the rest say once, few, many or name a class of expanded clone.

>TRBV5-1|16|TRBD1|few|TRBJ2-1
CASSITGRQGGNEQFF
TGCGCCAGCAGCATAACCGGTCGACAGGGCGGCAATGAGCAGTTCTTC
>TRBV19|15|-|-|TRBJ2-6
CASSIGFSGANVLTF
TGTGCCAGTAGTATCGGGTTCTCTGGGGCCAACGTCCTGACTTTC
>TRBV4-3|13|-|-|TRBJ2-7
CASSQGLDRDTHF
TGCGCCAGCAGCCAGGGTCTCGACCGGGACACCCACTTC
>TRBV9|19|TRBD1|once|TRBJ2-2
CASSVAGQGAQFNTGELFF
TGTGCCAGCAGCGTAGCCGGCCAGGGGGCCCAATTTAACACCGGGGAGCTGTTTTTT
>TRBV5-1|16|TRBD1|-|TRBJ2-5
CASSSSQGVSKETQYF
TGCGCCAGCAGCTCTTCACAGGGGGTTTCAAAAGAGACCCAGTACTTC
>TRBV27|16|TRBD1|-|TRBJ2-7
CASSPDLGQGAWEQYF
TGTGCCAGCAGTCCAGACCTGGGACAGGGGGCGTGGGAGCAGTACTTC
>TRBV11-2|14|-|-|TRBJ2-7
CASSLGGGTYEQYF
TGTGCCAGCAGCTTAGGCGGGGGCACCTACGAGCAGTACTTC
>TRBV10-3|13|-|-|TRBJ2-7
CAIKGDGSYEQYF
TGTGCCATCAAGGGAGACGGATCCTACGAGCAGTACTTC
>TRBV9|15|-|-|TRBJ2-7
CASSVGLAHSYEQYF
TGTGCCAGCAGCGTAGGTCTAGCGCATTCCTACGAGCAGTACTTC
>TRBV9|15|-|few|TRBJ1-2
CASSVGIEVDYGYTF
TGTGCCAGCAGCGTAGGGATAGAGGTGGACTATGGCTACACCTTC
>TRBV19|14|-|once|TRBJ2-1
CASSIDKSYNEQFF
TGTGCCAGTAGTATTGACAAGTCCTACAATGAGCAGTTCTTC
>TRBV7-2|16|-|-|TRBJ1-4
CASSPRGPGVGEKLFF
TGTGCCAGCAGCCCCCGGGGTCCAGGGGTAGGTGAAAAACTGTTTTTT
>TRBV5-4|15|-|-|TRBJ2-7
CASSLGTGQVYEQYF
TGTGCCAGCAGCTTGGGAACGGGACAAGTATACGAGCAGTACTTC
>TRBV10-3|11|TRBD1|-|TRBJ2-7
CAIGQGGEQYF
TGTGCCATCGGACAGGGCGGCGAGCAGTACTTC
>TRBV7-3|15|TRBD1|-|TRBJ2-3
CASSFRDRPTDTQYF
TGTGCCAGCAGCTTTAGGGACAGGCCTACAGATACGCAGTATTTT
>TRBV19|13|-|-|TRBJ1-1
CAGREDRNTEAFF
TGTGCCGGTAGAGAGGACAGGAACACTGAAGCTTTCTTT
>TRBV11-2|15|-|-|TRBJ1-1
CASSLLGGLNTEAFF
TGTGCCAGCAGCTTATTAGGAGGATTGAACACTGAAGCTTTCTTT